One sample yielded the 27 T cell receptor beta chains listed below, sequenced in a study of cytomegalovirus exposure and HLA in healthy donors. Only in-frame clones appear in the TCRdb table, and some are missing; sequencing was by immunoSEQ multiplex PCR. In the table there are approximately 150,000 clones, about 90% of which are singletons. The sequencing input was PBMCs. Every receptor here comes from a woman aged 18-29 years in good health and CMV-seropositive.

The DNA for the CDR3 is TGCGCCAGCAGCCAAGAATTTGGCGGGAGGTCGGGCGGGGAGCTGTTTTTT. Its translation: CASSQEFGGRSGGELFF. The rearrangement uses TRBV4-3 and TRBJ2-2; 8 nucleotides agree with TRBD2. CDR1 is LGHNA and CDR2 is YSLEER in the germline V gene. The V segment lost 0 bases and the J segment 7 bases; nucleotides outside the gene matches: 10. The CDR3 length is 17 residues.

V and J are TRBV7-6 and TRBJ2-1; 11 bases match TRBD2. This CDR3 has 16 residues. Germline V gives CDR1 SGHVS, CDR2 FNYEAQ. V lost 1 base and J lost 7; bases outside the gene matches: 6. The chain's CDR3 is CASSLVGASGRNEQFF. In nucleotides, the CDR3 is TGTGCCAGCAGCTTAGTAGGCGCTAGCGGGAGGAATGAGCAGTTCTTC.

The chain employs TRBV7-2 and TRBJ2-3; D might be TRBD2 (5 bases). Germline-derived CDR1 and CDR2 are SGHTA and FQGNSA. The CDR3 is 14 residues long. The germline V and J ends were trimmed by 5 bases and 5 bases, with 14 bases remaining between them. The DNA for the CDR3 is TGTGCCAGCAGCCCACTAGATGGGTTAGATACGCAGTATTTT. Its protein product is CASSPLDGLDTQYF.

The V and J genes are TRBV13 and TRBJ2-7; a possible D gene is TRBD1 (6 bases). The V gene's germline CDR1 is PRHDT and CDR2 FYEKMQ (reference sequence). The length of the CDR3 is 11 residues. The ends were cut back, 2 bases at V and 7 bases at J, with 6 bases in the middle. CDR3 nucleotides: TGTGCCAGCAGCTTAAGGGGGGAGCAGTACTTC. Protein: CASSLRGEQYF.

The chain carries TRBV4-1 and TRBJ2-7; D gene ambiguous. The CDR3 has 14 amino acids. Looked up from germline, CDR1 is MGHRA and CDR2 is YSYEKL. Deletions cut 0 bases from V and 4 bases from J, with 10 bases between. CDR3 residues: CASSQDVTSYEQYF. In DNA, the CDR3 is TGCGCCAGCAGCCAAGATGTCACAAGTTACGAGCAGTACTTC.

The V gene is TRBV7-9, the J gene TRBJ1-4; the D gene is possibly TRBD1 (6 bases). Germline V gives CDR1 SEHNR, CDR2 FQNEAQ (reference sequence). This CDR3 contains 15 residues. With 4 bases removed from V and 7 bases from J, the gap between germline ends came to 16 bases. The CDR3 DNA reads TGTGCCAGCAGCTCCCCCCAGGGGATTGGTGAAAAACTGTTTTTT. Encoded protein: CASSSPQGIGEKLFF.

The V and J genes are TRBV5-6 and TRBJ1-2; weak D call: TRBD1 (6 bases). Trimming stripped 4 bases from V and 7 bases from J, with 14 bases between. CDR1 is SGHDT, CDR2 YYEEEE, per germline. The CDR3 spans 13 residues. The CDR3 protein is CASSRSTGSGYTF. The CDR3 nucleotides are TGTGCCAGCAGCCGCTCTACAGGGTCTGGCTACACCTTC. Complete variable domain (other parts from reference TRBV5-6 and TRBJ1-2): DAGVTQSPTHLIKTRGQQVTLRCSPKSGHDTVSWYQQALGQGPQFIFQYYEEEERQRGNFPDRFSGHQFPNYSSELNVNALLLGDSALYLCASSRSTGSGYTFGSGTRLTVV.

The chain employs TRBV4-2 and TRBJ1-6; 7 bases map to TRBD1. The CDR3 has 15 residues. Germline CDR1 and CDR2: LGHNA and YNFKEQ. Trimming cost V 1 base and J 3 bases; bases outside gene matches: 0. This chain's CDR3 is CASSQGDSYNSPLHF. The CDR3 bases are TGTGCCAGCAGCCAAGGGGACAGCTATAATTCACCCCTCCACTTT.

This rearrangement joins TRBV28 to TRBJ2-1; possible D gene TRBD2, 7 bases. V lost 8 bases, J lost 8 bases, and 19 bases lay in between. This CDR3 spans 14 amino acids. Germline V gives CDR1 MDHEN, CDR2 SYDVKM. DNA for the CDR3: TGTGCCAGCGCCTTGAGCGGGACAACGGATGAGCAGTTCTTC. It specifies CASALSGTTDEQFF.

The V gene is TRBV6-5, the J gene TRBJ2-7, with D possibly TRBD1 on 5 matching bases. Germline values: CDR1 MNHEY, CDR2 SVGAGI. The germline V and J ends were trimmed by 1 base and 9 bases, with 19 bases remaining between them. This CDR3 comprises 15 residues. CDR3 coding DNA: TGTGCCAGCAGTTACTTAGGGGCCGGAACACACGGGCAGTACTTC. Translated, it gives CASSYLGAGTHGQYF.

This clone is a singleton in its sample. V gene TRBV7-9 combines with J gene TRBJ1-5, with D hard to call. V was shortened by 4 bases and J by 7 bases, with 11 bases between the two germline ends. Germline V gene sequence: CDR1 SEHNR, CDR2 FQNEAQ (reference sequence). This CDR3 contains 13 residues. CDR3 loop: CASSSQVGQPQHF. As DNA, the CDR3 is TGTGCCAGCAGCTCTCAGGTCGGCCAGCCCCAGCATTTT.

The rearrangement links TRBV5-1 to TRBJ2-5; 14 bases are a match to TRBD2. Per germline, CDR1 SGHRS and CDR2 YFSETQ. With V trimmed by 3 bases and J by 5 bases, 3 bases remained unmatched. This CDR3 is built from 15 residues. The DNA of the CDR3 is TGCGCCAGCAGCTCGACTAGCGGGGGGGCTGAGACCCAGTACTTC. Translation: CASSSTSGGAETQYF.

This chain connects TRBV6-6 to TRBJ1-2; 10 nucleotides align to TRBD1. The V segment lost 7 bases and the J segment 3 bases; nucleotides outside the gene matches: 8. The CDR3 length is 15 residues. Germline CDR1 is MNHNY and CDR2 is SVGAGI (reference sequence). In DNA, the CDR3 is TGTGCCAGCAAACCGACAGGGGGCGCTGACTATGGCTACACCTTC. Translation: CASKPTGGADYGYTF.

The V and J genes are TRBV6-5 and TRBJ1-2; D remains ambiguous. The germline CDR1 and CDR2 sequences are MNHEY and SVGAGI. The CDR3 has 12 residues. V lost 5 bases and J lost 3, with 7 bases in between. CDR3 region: CASSGDYYGYTF. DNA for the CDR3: TGTGCCAGCAGTGGAGATTACTATGGCTACACCTTC.

Here the CDR3 reads CASKGARTGNQPQHF. As DNA, the CDR3 is TGTGCCAGTAAGGGGGCTAGGACAGGGAATCAGCCCCAGCATTTT. V is TRBV19 and J is TRBJ1-5, with 8 bases identical to TRBD1. The CDR3 is made up of 15 amino acids. Germline CDR1 LNHDA, CDR2 SQIVND (reference sequence). V shed 7 bases, J shed 4 bases, and the junction held 9 bases outside the gene matches.

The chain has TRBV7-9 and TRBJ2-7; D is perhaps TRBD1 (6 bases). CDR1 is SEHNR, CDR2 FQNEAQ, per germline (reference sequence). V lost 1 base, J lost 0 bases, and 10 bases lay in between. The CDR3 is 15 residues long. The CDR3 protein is CASSLDRALSYEQYF. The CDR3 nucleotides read TGTGCCAGCAGCTTAGACAGGGCTCTCTCCTACGAGCAGTACTTC.

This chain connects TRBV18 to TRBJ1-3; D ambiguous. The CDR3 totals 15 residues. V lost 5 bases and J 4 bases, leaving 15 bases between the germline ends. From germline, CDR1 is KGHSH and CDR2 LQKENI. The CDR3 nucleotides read TGTGCCAGCTCAAGCGTTTCTATAGACGGAAACACCATATATTTT. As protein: CASSSVSIDGNTIYF.

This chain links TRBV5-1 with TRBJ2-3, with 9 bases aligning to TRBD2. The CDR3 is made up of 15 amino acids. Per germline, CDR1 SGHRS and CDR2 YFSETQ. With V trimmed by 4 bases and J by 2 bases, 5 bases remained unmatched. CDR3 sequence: CASSAPSGATDTQYF. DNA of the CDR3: TGCGCCAGCAGCGCTCCTAGCGGGGCCACAGATACGCAGTATTTT.

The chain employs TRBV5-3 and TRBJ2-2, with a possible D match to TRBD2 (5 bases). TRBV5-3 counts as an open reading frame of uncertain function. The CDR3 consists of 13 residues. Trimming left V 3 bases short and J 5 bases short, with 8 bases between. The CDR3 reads CARSSQRTGELFF. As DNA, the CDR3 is TGTGCCAGAAGCTCCCAGCGGACCGGGGAGCTGTTTTTT.

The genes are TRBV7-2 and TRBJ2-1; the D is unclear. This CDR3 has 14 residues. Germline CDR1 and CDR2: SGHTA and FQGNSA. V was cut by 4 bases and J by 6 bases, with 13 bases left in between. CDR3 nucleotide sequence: TGTGCCAGCAGCTCCCCCCCCGGTCGCAATGAGCAGTTCTTC. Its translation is CASSSPPGRNEQFF.

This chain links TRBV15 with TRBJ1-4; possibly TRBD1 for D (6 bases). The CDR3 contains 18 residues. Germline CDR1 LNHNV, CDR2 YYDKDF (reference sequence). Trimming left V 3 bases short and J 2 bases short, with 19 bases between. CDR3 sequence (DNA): TGTGCCACCAGCAGGCCTCGGGGGGCTAGGGTGACTAATGAAAAACTGTTTTTT. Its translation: CATSRPRGARVTNEKLFF.

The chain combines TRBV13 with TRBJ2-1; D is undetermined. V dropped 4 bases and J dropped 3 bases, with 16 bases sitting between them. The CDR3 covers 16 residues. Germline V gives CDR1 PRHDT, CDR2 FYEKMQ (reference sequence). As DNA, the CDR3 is TGTGCCAGCAGCTACCCCTCCGGAACTAACTACAATGAGCAGTTCTTC. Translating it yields CASSYPSGTNYNEQFF.

CDR3 DNA sequence: TGTGCCAGCAGCCTTCGTGGGGCTCCCTTAGTCAACAATGAGCAGTTCTTC. Amino acids: CASSLRGAPLVNNEQFF. The V gene is TRBV11-2, the J gene TRBJ2-1; a possible D gene is TRBD1 (5 bases). In germline, CDR1 is SGHAT, CDR2 FQNNGV. Trimming shortened V by 5 bases and J by 5 bases, and 22 bases separated the two germline ends. The CDR3 is 17 amino acids.

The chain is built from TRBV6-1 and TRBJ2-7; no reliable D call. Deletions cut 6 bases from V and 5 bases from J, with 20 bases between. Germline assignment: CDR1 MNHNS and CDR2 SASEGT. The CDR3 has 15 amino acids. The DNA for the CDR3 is TGTGCCAGCAGAACCTTCGTTTGGGCTAAGGACGAGCAGTACTTC. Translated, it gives CASRTFVWAKDEQYF.

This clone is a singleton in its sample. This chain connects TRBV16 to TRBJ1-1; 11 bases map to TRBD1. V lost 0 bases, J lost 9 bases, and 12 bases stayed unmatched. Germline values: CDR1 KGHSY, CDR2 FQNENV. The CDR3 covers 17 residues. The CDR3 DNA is TGTGCCAGCAGCCAATCGTTCCGCCGGGACAGGGGGACGAAAGCTTTCTTT. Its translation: CASSQSFRRDRGTKAFF.

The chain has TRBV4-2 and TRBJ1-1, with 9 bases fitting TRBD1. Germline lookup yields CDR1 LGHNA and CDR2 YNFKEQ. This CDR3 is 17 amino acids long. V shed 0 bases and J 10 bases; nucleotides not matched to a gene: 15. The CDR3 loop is CASSQEESGTGMSRAFF. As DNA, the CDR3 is TGTGCCAGCAGCCAAGAAGAGAGTGGGACAGGGATGAGTCGAGCTTTCTTT.

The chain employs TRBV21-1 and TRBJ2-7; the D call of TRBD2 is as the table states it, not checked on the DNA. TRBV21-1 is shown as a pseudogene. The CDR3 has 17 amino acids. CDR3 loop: CASSKEGRGPVPYEQYF. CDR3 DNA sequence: TGTGCCAGCAGCAAAGAGGGGCGGGGCCCCGTTCCCTACGAGCAGTACTTC.